The present entry profiles one T cell receptor beta chain with its context. The data are from a study of blood T cell repertoires in COVID-19. Across the whole study: There were acute and convalescent COVID-19 samples, and they came from the United States, Italy and Spain.

The table came from immunoSEQ multiplex PCR; TCRdb's copy has only in-frame clones and leaves some out. The sample contains around 58,000 clones, 75% to 95% of which appear only once. The sample consisted of peripheral blood. The clonotype originates from a human donor with active COVID-19. The donor label of this sample is uncertain.

The CDR3 nucleotides read TGTGCCAGCTACCCGGAGCCAGCAGATACGCAGTATTTT. This encodes CASYPEPADTQYF. The chain couples TRBV28 to TRBJ2-3; D is unclear. This CDR3 comprises 13 residues. Between the trimmed V and J ends, which lost 8 bases and 4 bases, there was a span of 13 bases. Germline CDR1 is MDHEN and CDR2 is SYDVKM.